The next 25 T cell receptor beta chains were all read from a single sample in a study of CD8+ T cells in alopecia areata. As to treatment: oral pan-JAK inhibitor, 5-10 mg twice daily. Reverse transcribed after extraction, RNA yielded cDNA as the sequencing template. Produced via immunoSEQ multiplex PCR; TCRdb's table is partial and in-frame only. Among 120,000 or so clones listed, over 60% were seen once. The source was CD4+ T cells sorted from blood, collected at week 4, from a patient treated with tofacitinib. The receptors stem from a human donor with alopecia areata.

This chain uses TRBV29-1 with TRBJ2-1; D call uncertain. The CDR3 spans 12 residues. The ends were cut back, 5 bases at V and 4 bases at J, with 9 bases in the middle. Germline-derived CDR1 and CDR2 are SQVTM and ANQGSEA. The CDR3 nucleotides are TGCAGCGTTAGGGCCGATTACAATGAGCAGTTCTTC. It codes for CSVRADYNEQFF.

V gene TRBV30 combines with J gene TRBJ1-5; D is possibly TRBD1 (6 bases). V lost 2 bases, J lost 4 bases, and 12 bases lay in between. CDR1 is GTSNPN, CDR2 SVGIG, per germline (reference sequence). The CDR3 has 14 residues. Here the CDR3 reads CAWSFRGFNQPQHF. In nucleotides, the CDR3 is TGTGCCTGGAGTTTCAGGGGATTTAATCAGCCCCAGCATTTT.

The V gene is TRBV25-1, the J gene TRBJ1-1; D might be TRBD1 (6 bases). Germline values: CDR1 MGHDK, CDR2 SYGVNS. V was clipped by 6 bases and J by 2 bases, with 16 bases between them. The CDR3 has 15 amino acids. CDR3 in DNA: TGTGCCAGCAGCCCCTGGGACAATCTAAACACTGAAGCTTTCTTT. Its protein is CASSPWDNLNTEAFF.

This chain links TRBV25-1 with TRBJ1-1; tentatively, D is TRBD1 (5 bases). V was shortened by 3 bases and J by 3 bases, with 8 bases between the two germline ends. The germline gives CDR1 MGHDK, CDR2 SYGVNS. The CDR3 spans 13 residues. CDR3 in amino acids: CASSESGDTEAFF. CDR3 in DNA: TGTGCCAGCAGTGAGTCGGGGGACACTGAAGCTTTCTTT.

The chain has TRBV21-1 and TRBJ2-7; the table names TRBD2, a call not compared with the DNA. TRBV21-1 is termed a pseudogene. CDR3 length: 18 amino acids. CDR3 sequence: CASSRPIQGRASSYEQYF. The DNA of the CDR3 is TGTGCCAGCAGCAGACCAATCCAGGGGAGGGCGAGCTCCTACGAGCAGTACTTC.

The rearrangement joins TRBV5-1 to TRBJ2-1; D not resolved. The CDR3 extends over 16 amino acids. Looked up from germline, CDR1 is SGHRS and CDR2 is YFSETQ. Trimming took 2 bases from V and 8 from J, leaving 20 bases between them. CDR3 in amino acids: CASSFGASDQADEQFF. The CDR3 coding sequence is TGCGCCAGCAGCTTCGGTGCCTCGGACCAGGCCGATGAGCAGTTCTTC.

The table lists this clone with a few counts. The V call is TRBV10-3, the J call TRBJ2-5; 10 bases match TRBD1. Germline V gives CDR1 ENHRY, CDR2 SYGVKD. J lost 1 base, V lost 6 bases, and 2 bases had no gene match. CDR3 size: 14 residues. The CDR3 DNA sequence: TGTGCCATCAGAAGACAGGGGGCCCAAGAGACCCAGTACTTC. This translates into CAIRRQGAQETQYF.

The rearrangement links TRBV29-1 to TRBJ1-2, with 8 bases identical to TRBD1. CDR1 and CDR2 (germline): SQVTM, ANQGSEA. The V and J ends lost 4 bases and 4 bases, in that order; junction bases with no gene match: 5. The CDR3 contains 13 residues. The CDR3 here is CSVAQGAGYGYTF. The DNA of the CDR3 is TGCAGCGTTGCGCAGGGGGCAGGCTATGGCTACACCTTC. The full variable domain, in which reference TRBV29-1 and TRBJ1-2 provide the parts outside the CDR3, is SAVISQKPSRDICQRGTSLTIQCQVDSQVTMMFWYRQQPGQSLTLIATANQGSEATYESGFVIDKFPISRPNLTFSTLTVSNMSPEDSSIYLCSVAQGAGYGYTFGSGTRLTVV.

The chain uses TRBV28 and TRBJ2-1, with a tentative D call TRBD2 (5 bases). With 3 bases removed from V and 0 bases from J, the gap between germline ends came to 9 bases. The CDR3 sequence is 15 residues long. The germline CDR1 and CDR2 sequences are MDHEN and SYDVKM. CDR3 amino acids: CASSFPGDSYNEQFF. The CDR3, as DNA: TGTGCCAGCAGTTTTCCCGGGGACTCCTACAATGAGCAGTTCTTC.

This rearrangement joins TRBV30 to TRBJ2-7, with a possible D match to TRBD1 (6 bases). V was shortened by 4 bases and J by 4 bases, with 14 bases between the two germline ends. CDR1 GTSNPN and CDR2 SVGIG come from the germline V gene (reference sequence). The CDR3 is made up of 13 amino acids. CDR3 amino acids: CAWTRWGRYEQYF. The CDR3 nucleotides are TGTGCCTGGACCCGGTGGGGGCGATACGAGCAGTACTTC.

The chain employs TRBV28 and TRBJ2-4; 13 bases map to TRBD2. CDR1 is MDHEN and CDR2 is SYDVKM in the germline V gene. The CDR3 has 16 amino acids. The ends lost 5 bases at V and 8 bases at J; junction bases unmatched: 9. The CDR3 DNA sequence: TGTGCCAGCAGTACCAGGACTAGCGGGAGACGGGACATTCAGTACTTC. Its protein is CASSTRTSGRRDIQYF.

The CDR3 spells CASIPTIGVGTEAFF. DNA of the CDR3: TGTGCCAGCATTCCAACAATTGGGGTGGGCACTGAAGCTTTCTTT. The chain uses TRBV6-5 and TRBJ1-1; D is ambiguous. The germline V gene has CDR1 MNHEY and CDR2 SVGAGI. The V gene lost 7 bases and the J gene lost 4 bases, with 19 bases spanning the gap. CDR3 length: 15 residues.

This clone was picked up a small number of times. The CDR3 DNA reads TGCAGCGTTGCCGGACAGCGCCAAGAGACCCAGTACTTC. Protein product: CSVAGQRQETQYF. This rearrangement joins TRBV29-1 to TRBJ2-5; D perhaps matches TRBD1 (6 bases). Germline CDR1 is SQVTM and CDR2 is ANQGSEA. The CDR3 has 13 residues. Trimming took 4 bases from V and 1 from J, leaving 10 bases between them.

The chain combines TRBV28 with TRBJ1-1; D is undetermined. The CDR3 contains 12 residues. The V end was cut by 6 bases, the J end by 5 bases, with 10 bases between. Germline CDR1 and CDR2: MDHEN and SYDVKM. Here the CDR3 reads CASSFGGTEAFF. The CDR3 DNA follows: TGTGCCAGCAGCTTTGGCGGGACTGAAGCTTTCTTT.

V usage is TRBV27 and J usage is TRBJ2-1; 7 positions agree with TRBD2. After removal of 6 bases from V and 7 bases from J, the junction contained 9 bases not matched to a gene. From germline, CDR1 is MNHEY and CDR2 SMNVEV (reference sequence). The CDR3 is made up of 14 amino acids. CDR3 sequence reads: CASSDLTGGNEQFF. The CDR3 DNA reads TGTGCCAGCAGCGACTTGACGGGGGGAAATGAGCAGTTCTTC.

The chain uses TRBV29-1 and TRBJ1-2; no clear D. Germline CDR1 reads SQVTM; CDR2 reads ANQGSEA. The V end was cut by 3 bases, the J end by 4 bases, with 15 bases between. CDR3 size: 14 residues. The CDR3 spells CSVDGPSHFYGYTF. CDR3 DNA sequence: TGCAGCGTTGATGGACCGTCACACTTCTATGGCTACACCTTC. The full variable domain, with the rest looked up from reference TRBV29-1 and TRBJ1-2, is SAVISQKPSRDICQRGTSLTIQCQVDSQVTMMFWYRQQPGQSLTLIATANQGSEATYESGFVIDKFPISRPNLTFSTLTVSNMSPEDSSIYLCSVDGPSHFYGYTFGSGTRLTVV.

The V call is TRBV5-1, the J call TRBJ2-7; D is unclear. Trimming took off 0 bases at V and 2 bases at J, with 6 bases between the two ends. The CDR3 runs to 13 residues. Germline V gene data show CDR1 as SGHRS and CDR2 as YFSETQ. The CDR3 DNA follows: TGCGCCAGCAGCTTGGAGTCGGCCTACGAGCAGTACTTC. Translating gives CASSLESAYEQYF. Full variable domain (rest looked up from reference TRBV5-1 and TRBJ2-7): KAGVTQTPRYLIKTRGQQVTLSCSPISGHRSVSWYQQTPGQGLQFLFEYFSETQRNKGNFPGRFSGRQFSNSRSEMNVSTLELGDSALYLCASSLESAYEQYFGPGTRLTVT.

This clone was counted a single time. The chain carries TRBV14 and TRBJ1-2; D possibly corresponds to TRBD1 (6 bases). Per germline, CDR1 SGHDN and CDR2 FVKESK. CDR3 length: 14 amino acids. The V gene lost 2 bases and the J gene lost 8 bases, with 15 bases spanning the gap. CDR3 in DNA: TGTGCCAGCAGCCAATATCCAGGGGAGGGAGGCTACACCTTC. It is translated as CASSQYPGEGGYTF.

The chain employs TRBV6-6 and TRBJ2-7; D is possibly TRBD1 or TRBD2 (5 bases each). CDR1 is MNHNY, CDR2 SVGAGI, per germline (reference sequence). The CDR3 consists of 16 residues. V lost 6 bases to trimming and J lost 0 bases, with 18 bases between them. CDR3: CASSQSEGRNSYEQYF. The DNA of the CDR3 is TGTGCCAGCAGCCAGAGCGAGGGACGAAACTCCTACGAGCAGTACTTC.

This chain links TRBV5-1 with TRBJ2-1; D unresolved. Trimming removed 5 bases at V and 3 bases at J, with 3 bases between. From germline, CDR1 is SGHRS and CDR2 YFSETQ. The CDR3 runs 11 residues. CDR3 sequence (DNA): TGCGCCAGCAGGGACTACAATGAGCAGTTCTTC. It yields the protein CASRDYNEQFF.

The gene calls are TRBV6-5 and TRBJ1-2; D is perhaps TRBD1 (6 bases). The germline CDR1 and CDR2 sequences are MNHEY and SVGAGI. CDR3 length: 15 residues. Trimming stripped 5 bases from V and 4 bases from J, with 17 bases between. Here the CDR3 DNA reads TGTGCCAGCAGTAAGATTGGTGGGGGCGTCTATGGCTACACCTTC. Its protein is CASSKIGGGVYGYTF.

The V and J genes are TRBV28 and TRBJ2-1; 10 bases are a match to TRBD1. In germline, CDR1 is MDHEN, CDR2 SYDVKM. This CDR3 spans 14 amino acids. V was pared by 5 bases and J by 7 bases, with 5 bases of the junction left unmatched. In DNA form, the CDR3 reads TGTGCCAGCAGTCGGGACAGGGGTCTGAATGAGCAGTTCTTC. This encodes CASSRDRGLNEQFF.

This clone was counted at least ten times. The chain employs TRBV5-6 and TRBJ2-7; a weak D match, TRBD1 (6 bases). CDR1 and CDR2 from the germline V gene are SGHDT and YYEEEE. With 3 bases removed from V and 0 bases from J, the gap between germline ends came to 10 bases. This CDR3 has 14 amino acids. In DNA, the CDR3 is TGTGCCAGCAGCTGGGACAAGAGCTCCTACGAGCAGTACTTC. Protein sequence: CASSWDKSSYEQYF.

The chain is built from TRBV30 and TRBJ2-2; unclear D gene. The germline CDR1 and CDR2 sequences are GTSNPN and SVGIG (reference sequence). The V and J ends lost 0 bases and 7 bases respectively, with 27 bases between them. The CDR3 spans 19 residues. This chain's CDR3 is CAWSVGPSTASPCCGELFF. In DNA, the CDR3 is TGTGCCTGGAGTGTTGGGCCTTCCACCGCCTCTCCATGCTGCGGGGAGCTGTTTTTT.

This clone was observed a few times. The chain joins TRBV10-3 to TRBJ1-1; 9 nucleotides match TRBD1. The J segment lost 2 bases and the V segment lost 5 bases, leaving 3 bases of the junction unmatched. The germline gives CDR1 ENHRY, CDR2 SYGVKD. This CDR3 contains 14 residues. CDR3 sequence: CAISPGQGNTEAFF. In DNA form, the CDR3 reads TGTGCCATCAGTCCGGGACAGGGAAACACTGAAGCTTTCTTT.